This section outlines one T cell receptor beta chain sequence together with its context. Antigen specificity is unknown. The data originate from a study of shared clonotypes between healthy human individuals. Study-level findings and limits: Shared clonotypes across all four donors exceeded non-shared ones in generation probability. Some naive CD4 clonotypes, roughly 4.8%, turned up in common across several donors. Rarefaction indicated that sorted-subset sequencing remained incomplete although depth was large.

This table comes from immunoSEQ multiplex PCR, and its TCRdb copy is limited to in-frame clones, with some not included. The sample has 2 million to 2.5 million clones, 85% to 95% seen once. Only Caucasian adults living in Nashville, Tennessee made up the donor group. The sample consisted of naive CD4+ T cells sorted from blood. The subset was: CD45RA+ positively selected. The sequence came from a man younger than 30 in good health.

CDR3 protein: CASSRGPPGGELFF. The DNA of the CDR3 is TGTGCCAGTAGTAGGGGCCCACCTGGTGGGGAGCTGTTTTTT. The rearrangement links TRBV19 to TRBJ2-2; tentatively, D is TRBD1 (5 bases). This CDR3 is built from 14 residues. The germline V gene encodes CDR1 LNHDA and CDR2 SQIVND (reference sequence). Trimming pared 4 bases from V and 8 bases from J, leaving 14 bases between. Full variable domain (missing parts from reference TRBV19 and TRBJ2-2): DGGITQSPKYLFRKEGQNVTLSCEQNLNHDAMYWYRQDPGQGLRLIYYSQIVNDFQKGDIAEGYSVSREKKESFPLTVTSAQKNPTAFYLCASSRGPPGGELFFGEGSRLTVL.